This T cell receptor (beta chain) was documented in a study of cytomegalovirus exposure and HLA in healthy donors. V was trimmed by 5 bases and J by 0 bases, leaving 14 bases between them. The CDR3 has 15 residues. Germline loops: CDR1 SGHVS, CDR2 FNYEAQ. This clone has more than one count but fewer than ten. The antigen is undetermined. Findings and limits, study-wide: Analyses of presence and absence presupposed an approximately uniform sequencing depth across donors. Confirmation was obtained in vitro that three CMV-associated chains are specific for CMV antigens. Later on, an analysis tied 15,000 to 20,000 TCR beta sequences to HLA alleles at 0.05 false discovery rate. The authors judged a highly shared variant cluster likely a sequencing artifact.

Primers included in the PCR were 60 Vbeta and 13 Jbeta primers. Sequencing used immunoSEQ multiplex PCR; TCRdb keeps in-frame clones, though not all of them. This table has about 170,000 clones, approximately 76% appearing once. The specimen was PBMCs. This receptor was taken from a woman aged 18-29 years in good health and CMV-seropositive. The chain combines TRBV7-6 with TRBJ2-7; the D gene is possibly TRBD1 (5 bases). The CDR3 region has the DNA TGTGCCAGCAGCCCATTAGGGGTTAGCTCCTACGAGCAGTACTTC. Translated, it gives CASSPLGVSSYEQYF.